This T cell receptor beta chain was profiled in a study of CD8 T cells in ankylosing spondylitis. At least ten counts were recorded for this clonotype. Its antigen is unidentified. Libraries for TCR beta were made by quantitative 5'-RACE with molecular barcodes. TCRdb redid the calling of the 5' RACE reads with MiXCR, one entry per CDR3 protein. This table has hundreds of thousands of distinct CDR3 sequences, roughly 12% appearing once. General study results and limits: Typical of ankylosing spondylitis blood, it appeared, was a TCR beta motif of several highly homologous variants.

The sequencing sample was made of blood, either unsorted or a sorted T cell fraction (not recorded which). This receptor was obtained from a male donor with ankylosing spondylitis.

The chain's CDR3 is CASSTGTTGSTDTQYF. CDR3 in DNA: TGTGCCAGCAGTACCGGGACAACTGGCTCCACAGATACGCAGTATTTT. The chain is built from TRBV6-5 and TRBJ2-3, with a tentative D call TRBD1 (6 bases). CDR3 size: 16 residues. With 5 bases removed from V and 2 bases from J, the gap between germline ends came to 17 bases. From germline, CDR1 is MNHEY and CDR2 SVGAGI.